This TCR beta chain was found in a study of blood T cell repertoires in COVID-19. Assay used: immunoSEQ multiplex PCR; TCRdb lists only in-frame clones, some missing. Among about 300,000 clones listed, roughly 80% were seen once. There are 18 residues in the CDR3. V was shortened by 0 bases and J by 5 bases, with 19 bases between the two germline ends. Germline V CDR1 and CDR2: LNHDA, SQIVND (reference sequence). Material: peripheral blood. The chain links TRBV19 to TRBJ2-2; possible D gene TRBD2, 5 bases. The TCR originated in a human donor with COVID-19, enrolled during active disease. The donor label of this sample is uncertain. In DNA form, the CDR3 reads TGTGCCAGTAGTATAGATTCCCCCAGCGGACGAGGAACCGGGGAGCTGTTTTTT. Translation gives CASSIDSPSGRGTGELFF.